These 2 T cell receptor beta chains came from one sample sequenced in a study of blood T cells in healthy people across ages (dated by TCRdb to 2013 to 2016). Libraries were constructed by 5' RACE. Sequencing took place on an Illumina HiSeq 2500. A second roughly 7 to 11 cycle PCR used a sample-barcoded 5' primer and a J-beta primer mix. TCRdb trimmed public reads at Q25 via fastp, called clones via MiXCR and kept in-frame beta chains. Rows merge per CDR3 protein into single entries with the most common DNA and genes. The sample table holds about 800,000 distinct CDR3 sequences, of which around 50% were seen once. Jointly, the top ten make up over 15% of the sample. Sequencing used blood. The receptors here all came from an elderly man in good health.

At least ten counts were recorded for this clonotype. The V call is TRBV7-2, the J call TRBJ2-1; maybe TRBD1 (6 bases). Between the trimmed V and J ends, which lost 1 base and 2 bases, there was a span of 9 bases. CDR3 length: 15 amino acids. Per germline, CDR1 SGHTA and CDR2 FQGNSA. CDR3: CASSLEAGAYNEQFF. The CDR3 DNA reads TGTGCCAGCAGCTTAGAGGCAGGGGCCTACAATGAGCAGTTCTTC.

This rearrangement joins TRBV14 to TRBJ2-5; either TRBD1 or TRBD2 may supply D (5 bases each). Germline-derived CDR1 and CDR2 are SGHDN and FVKESK. Deletions cut 3 bases from V and 6 bases from J, with 11 bases between. The CDR3 covers 13 residues. The DNA of the CDR3 is TGTGCCAGCAGCCACGGGGCGTGGAAGACCCAGTACTTC. Translating it yields CASSHGAWKTQYF.